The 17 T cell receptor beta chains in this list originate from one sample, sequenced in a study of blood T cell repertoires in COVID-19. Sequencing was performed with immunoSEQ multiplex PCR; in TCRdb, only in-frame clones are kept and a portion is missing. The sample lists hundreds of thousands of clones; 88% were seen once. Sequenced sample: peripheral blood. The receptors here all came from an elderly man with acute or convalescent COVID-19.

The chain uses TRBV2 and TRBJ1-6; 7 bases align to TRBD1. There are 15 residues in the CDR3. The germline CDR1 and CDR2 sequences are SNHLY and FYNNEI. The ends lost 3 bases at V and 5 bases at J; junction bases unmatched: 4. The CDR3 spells CASSERQGHNSPLHF. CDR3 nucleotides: TGTGCCAGCAGTGAGCGACAGGGTCATAATTCACCCCTCCACTTT.

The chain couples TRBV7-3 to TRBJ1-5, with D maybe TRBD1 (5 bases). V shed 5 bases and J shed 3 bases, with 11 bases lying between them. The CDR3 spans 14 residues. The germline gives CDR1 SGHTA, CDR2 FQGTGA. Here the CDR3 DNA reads TGTGCCAGCAGCCAAGGGGCAGACAATCAGCCCCAGCATTTT. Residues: CASSQGADNQPQHF.

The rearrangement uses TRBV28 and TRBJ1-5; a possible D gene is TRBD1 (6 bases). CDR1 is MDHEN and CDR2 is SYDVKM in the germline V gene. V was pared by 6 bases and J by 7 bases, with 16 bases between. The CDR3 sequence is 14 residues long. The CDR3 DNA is TGTGCCAGCAGGACCCAGGGGACCCAACAGCCCCAGCATTTT. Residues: CASRTQGTQQPQHF.

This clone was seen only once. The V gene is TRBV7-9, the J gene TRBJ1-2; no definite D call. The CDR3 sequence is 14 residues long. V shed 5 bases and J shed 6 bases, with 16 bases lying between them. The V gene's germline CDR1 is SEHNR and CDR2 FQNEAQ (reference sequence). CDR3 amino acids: CASSATTAHNGYTF. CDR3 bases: TGTGCCAGCAGCGCAACCACAGCTCACAATGGCTACACCTTC.

DNA for the CDR3: TGTGCCAGCACCAAACAGGGGGCTGGAAACACCATATATTTT. It codes for CASTKQGAGNTIYF. The rearrangement links TRBV6-5 to TRBJ1-3; 8 bases agree with TRBD1. J was trimmed by 2 bases and V by 7 bases; bases with no gene match: 4. This CDR3 spans 14 amino acids. The V gene's germline CDR1 is MNHEY and CDR2 SVGAGI.

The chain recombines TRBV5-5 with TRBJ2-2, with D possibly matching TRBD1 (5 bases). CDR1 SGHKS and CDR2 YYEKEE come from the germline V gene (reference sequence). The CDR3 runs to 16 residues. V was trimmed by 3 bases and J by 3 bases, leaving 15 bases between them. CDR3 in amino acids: CASSWQDRSDTGELFF. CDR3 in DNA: TGTGCCAGCAGCTGGCAAGACAGATCGGACACCGGGGAGCTGTTTTTT.

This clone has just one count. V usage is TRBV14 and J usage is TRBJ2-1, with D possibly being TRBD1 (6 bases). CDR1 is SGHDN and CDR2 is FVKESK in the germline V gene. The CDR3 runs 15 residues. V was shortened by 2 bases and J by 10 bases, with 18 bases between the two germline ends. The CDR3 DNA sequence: TGTGCCAGCAGCCAACTCACCGGGACACCTTCCGAGCAGTTCTTC. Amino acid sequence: CASSQLTGTPSEQFF.

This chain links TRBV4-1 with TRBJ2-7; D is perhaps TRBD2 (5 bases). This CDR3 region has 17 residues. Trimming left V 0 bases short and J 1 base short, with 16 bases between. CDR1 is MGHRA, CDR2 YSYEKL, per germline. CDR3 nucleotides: TGCGCCAGCAGCCAAGATACGTTCGGGATTATATCCTACGAGCAGTACTTC. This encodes CASSQDTFGIISYEQYF.

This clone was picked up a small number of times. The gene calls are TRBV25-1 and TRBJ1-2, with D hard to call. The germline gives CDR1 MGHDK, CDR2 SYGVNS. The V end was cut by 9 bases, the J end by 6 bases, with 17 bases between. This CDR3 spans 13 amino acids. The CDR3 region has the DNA TGTGCCAGAGACGGAGACGGGGTGGATGGCTACACCTTC. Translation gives CARDGDGVDGYTF.

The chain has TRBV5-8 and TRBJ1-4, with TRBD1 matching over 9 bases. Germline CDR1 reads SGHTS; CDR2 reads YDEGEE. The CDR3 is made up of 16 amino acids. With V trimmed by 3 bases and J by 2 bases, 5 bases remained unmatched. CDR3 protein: CASSSGQGNTNEKLFF. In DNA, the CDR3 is TGTGCCAGCAGCTCCGGACAGGGGAACACTAATGAAAAACTGTTTTTT.

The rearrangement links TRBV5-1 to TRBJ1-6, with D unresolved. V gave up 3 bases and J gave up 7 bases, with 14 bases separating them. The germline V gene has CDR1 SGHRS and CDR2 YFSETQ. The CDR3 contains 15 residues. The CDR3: CASSSDLRGNSPLHF. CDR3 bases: TGCGCCAGCAGCTCTGATCTACGCGGGAATTCACCCCTCCACTTT. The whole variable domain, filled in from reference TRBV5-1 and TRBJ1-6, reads KAGVTQTPRYLIKTRGQQVTLSCSPISGHRSVSWYQQTPGQGLQFLFEYFSETQRNKGNFPGRFSGRQFSNSRSEMNVSTLELGDSALYLCASSSDLRGNSPLHFGNGTRLTVT.

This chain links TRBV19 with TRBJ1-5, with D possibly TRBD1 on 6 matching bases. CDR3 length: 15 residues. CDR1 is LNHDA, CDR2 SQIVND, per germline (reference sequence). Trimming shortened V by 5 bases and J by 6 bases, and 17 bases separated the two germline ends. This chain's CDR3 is CASSLDRDKLQPQHF. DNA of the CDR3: TGTGCCAGTAGTCTCGACCGGGACAAACTTCAGCCCCAGCATTTT.

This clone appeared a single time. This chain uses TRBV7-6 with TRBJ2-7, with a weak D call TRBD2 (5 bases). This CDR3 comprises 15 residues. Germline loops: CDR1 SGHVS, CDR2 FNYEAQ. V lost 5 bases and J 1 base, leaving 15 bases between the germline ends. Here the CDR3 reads CASSPDVRESYEQYF. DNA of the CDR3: TGTGCCAGCAGCCCAGACGTAAGGGAGTCCTACGAGCAGTACTTC.

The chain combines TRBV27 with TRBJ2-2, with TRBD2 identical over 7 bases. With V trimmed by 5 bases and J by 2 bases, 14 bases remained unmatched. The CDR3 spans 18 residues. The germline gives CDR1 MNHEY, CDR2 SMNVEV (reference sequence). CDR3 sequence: CASSPDSGTTINTGELFF. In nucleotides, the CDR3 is TGTGCCAGCAGTCCCGACTCAGGGACTACCATTAACACCGGGGAGCTGTTTTTT.

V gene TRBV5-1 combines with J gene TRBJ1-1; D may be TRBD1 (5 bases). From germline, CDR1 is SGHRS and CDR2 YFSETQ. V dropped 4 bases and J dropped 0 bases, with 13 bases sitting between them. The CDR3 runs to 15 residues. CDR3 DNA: TGCGCCAGCAGCCGACAGAGTGAATTGAACACTGAAGCTTTCTTT. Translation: CASSRQSELNTEAFF.

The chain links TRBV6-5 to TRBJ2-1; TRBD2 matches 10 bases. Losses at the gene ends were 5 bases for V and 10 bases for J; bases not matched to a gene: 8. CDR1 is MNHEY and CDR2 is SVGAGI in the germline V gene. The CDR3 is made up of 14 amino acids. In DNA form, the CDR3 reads TGTGCCAGCAGTCCCGGGACTAGCGTGGCCGAGCAGTTCTTC. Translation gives CASSPGTSVAEQFF.

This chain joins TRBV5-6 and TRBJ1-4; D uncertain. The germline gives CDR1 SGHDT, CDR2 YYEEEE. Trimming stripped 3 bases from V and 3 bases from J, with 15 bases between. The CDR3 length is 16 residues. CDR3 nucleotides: TGTGCCAGCAGCTGGTTGGGAGCTCAAGCTAATGAAAAACTGTTTTTT. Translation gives CASSWLGAQANEKLFF.